This T cell receptor beta chain was recovered during a study of cytomegalovirus exposure and HLA in healthy donors. Study observations and caveats: Likely technical artifact: a cluster of highly shared sequence variants. In a later analysis, at a false discovery rate of 0.05, over 15,000 TCR beta sequences were associated with HLA alleles. Reports indicated that the classifier achieved high specificity and sensitivity in diagnosing cytomegalovirus status.

This clone was seen once. Its antigen is currently unknown. V trimming: 6 bases; J trimming: 6 bases; junction bases outside the gene matches: 4. This CDR3 contains 14 residues. Germline V lookup: CDR1 MNHNS, CDR2 SASEGT. The PCR employed 60 Vbeta primers together with 13 Jbeta primers. Produced via immunoSEQ multiplex PCR; TCRdb's table is partial and in-frame only. Of 150,000 to 200,000 clones in the sample, around three quarters were seen once. This chain connects TRBV6-1 to TRBJ2-3; 12 bases agree with TRBD1. Sequences were obtained from PBMCs. The source is a man aged 40-49 years in good health and CMV-seropositive. CDR3 in DNA: TGTGCCAGCAGACAGGGACAGGGGGCTGATACGCAGTATTTT. Residues: CASRQGQGADTQYF.